The 32 T cell receptor beta chains below all came from one sample that was sequenced in a study of blood T cell repertoires in COVID-19. Repertoires were generated with immunoSEQ multiplex PCR, while TCRdb's copy carries only in-frame clones and drops some. The sample consists of around 99,000 clones, 70% to 85% of them appearing once. The sample consisted of peripheral blood. These receptors all stem from a woman of 80 years or more with active or convalescent COVID-19.

CDR3 DNA sequence: TGTGCCAGCAGCTTGGCGGGTGGCAATCAGCCCCAGCATTTT. Translated: CASSLAGGNQPQHF. This chain uses TRBV5-5 with TRBJ1-5; D unclear. Trimming took off 0 bases at V and 2 bases at J, with 6 bases between the two ends. This CDR3 region has 14 residues. Per germline, CDR1 SGHKS and CDR2 YYEKEE (reference sequence).

The chain joins TRBV10-3 to TRBJ2-5; TRBD1 might be the D (6 bases). The CDR3 extends over 14 amino acids. The V gene's germline CDR1 is ENHRY and CDR2 SYGVKD. V was shortened by 0 bases and J by 3 bases, with 8 bases between the two germline ends. The CDR3 DNA follows: TGTGCCATCAGTGAGTCCCAGGGGAAAGAGACCCAGTACTTC. Translated, it gives CAISESQGKETQYF.

The chain couples TRBV5-1 to TRBJ1-1, with D uncertain. This CDR3 has 15 amino acids. Trimming left V 4 bases short and J 1 base short, with 14 bases between. Looked up from germline, CDR1 is SGHRS and CDR2 is YFSETQ. The CDR3 nucleotides read TGCGCCAGCAGCACCCACGGACTAACGAACACTGAAGCTTTCTTT. Encoded protein: CASSTHGLTNTEAFF.

The CDR3 reads CASSPYPDRGPGRTNTGELFF. DNA of the CDR3: TGTGCCAGCTCACCATATCCGGACAGGGGGCCGGGGCGGACGAACACCGGGGAGCTGTTTTTT. The chain employs TRBV18 and TRBJ2-2, with 11 bases that match TRBD1. Per the germline V gene, CDR1 is KGHSH and CDR2 is LQKENI. J was trimmed by 0 bases and V by 2 bases; bases with no gene match: 14. This CDR3 region has 21 residues.

V gene TRBV29-1 combines with J gene TRBJ2-3; no definite D call. The V end lost 5 bases, the J end lost 2 bases, and 8 bases lay between the germline ends. Germline CDR1 SQVTM, CDR2 ANQGSEA. This CDR3 region has 12 residues. The CDR3 reads CSVNPVTDTQYF. DNA for the CDR3: TGCAGCGTTAACCCGGTCACAGATACGCAGTATTTT.

The rearrangement links TRBV24-1 to TRBJ1-3, with D unresolved. V was clipped by 2 bases and J by 2 bases, with 9 bases between them. This CDR3 is built from 15 residues. CDR1 is KGHDR and CDR2 is SFDVKD in the germline V gene. The CDR3 sequence: CATSDSGGPGNTIYF. The CDR3 bases are TGTGCCACCAGTGATTCCGGAGGGCCTGGAAACACCATATATTTT.

The chain is built from TRBV24-1 and TRBJ2-2; 10 bases map to TRBD2. V dropped 6 bases and J dropped 6; count of bases not matched to a gene: 6. This CDR3 is built from 15 residues. From germline, CDR1 is KGHDR and CDR2 SFDVKD. CDR3 amino acids: CATSRLAGVPGELFF. In DNA, the CDR3 is TGTGCCACCAGTAGGCTAGCGGGAGTTCCCGGGGAGCTGTTTTTT.

This chain links TRBV28 with TRBJ1-5; D ambiguous. The V and J ends lost 6 bases and 4 bases respectively, with 10 bases between them. The CDR3 runs to 13 residues. Germline V CDR1 and CDR2: MDHEN, SYDVKM. The CDR3 sequence is CASRVAGNQPQHF. In DNA form, the CDR3 reads TGTGCCAGCAGGGTTGCGGGGAATCAGCCCCAGCATTTT.

The rearrangement uses TRBV19 and TRBJ1-4, with 8 positions matching TRBD1. The CDR3 totals 19 residues. Germline loops: CDR1 LNHDA, CDR2 SQIVND (reference sequence). Trimming cost V 6 bases and J 4 bases; bases outside gene matches: 19. The CDR3 DNA sequence: TGTGCCAGTAGGGGCGCGGGGGACAGGTCGGGTATGGATAATGAAAAACTGTTTTTT. It specifies CASRGAGDRSGMDNEKLFF.

The chain recombines TRBV7-9 with TRBJ2-1; D unresolved. The CDR3 covers 11 residues. V was pared by 5 bases and J by 7 bases, with 6 bases between. Germline V gives CDR1 SEHNR, CDR2 FQNEAQ (reference sequence). The CDR3 bases are TGTGCCAGCAGCCTCGTAAATGAGCAGTTCTTC. This sequence encodes CASSLVNEQFF.

The rearrangement links TRBV16 to TRBJ1-4; no clear D. Per the germline V gene, CDR1 is KGHSY and CDR2 is FQNENV. There are 14 residues in the CDR3. V was pared by 0 bases and J by 8 bases, with 10 bases between. CDR3: CASSQSLLGEKLFF. The CDR3 bases are TGTGCCAGCAGCCAATCGTTACTAGGGGAAAAACTGTTTTTT.

CDR3 loop: CASSAGQGYGYTF. CDR3 nucleotide sequence: TGTGCCAGCAGCGCGGGACAGGGTTATGGCTACACCTTC. The V gene is TRBV7-3, the J gene TRBJ1-2; TRBD1 matches 9 bases. After removal of 5 bases from V and 5 bases from J, the junction contained 3 bases not matched to a gene. Germline V gene sequence: CDR1 SGHTA, CDR2 FQGTGA. The CDR3 spans 13 residues. The whole variable domain, remainder taken from reference TRBV7-3 and TRBJ1-2, is GAGVSQTPSNKVTEKGKYVELRCDPISGHTALYWYRQSLGQGPEFLIYFQGTGAADDSGLPNDRFFAVRPEGSVSTLKIQRTERGDSAVYLCASSAGQGYGYTFGSGTRLTVV.

This chain connects TRBV5-1 to TRBJ1-1; 7 positions agree with TRBD1. The length of the CDR3 is 15 residues. CDR1 and CDR2 from the germline V gene are SGHRS and YFSETQ. V dropped 4 bases and J dropped 3; count of bases not matched to a gene: 9. This chain's CDR3 is CASSGRQGVDTEAFF. CDR3 bases: TGCGCCAGCAGCGGACGACAGGGTGTGGACACTGAAGCTTTCTTT.

J is TRBJ2-3 and V is TRBV27; 8 bases align to TRBD1. The ends lost 5 bases at V and 4 bases at J; junction bases unmatched: 11. This CDR3 has 16 amino acids. Looked up from germline, CDR1 is MNHEY and CDR2 is SMNVEV (reference sequence). Here the CDR3 DNA reads TGTGCCAGCAGTCGCAGACAGGGGAGTACCCCAGATACGCAGTATTTT. Translating gives CASSRRQGSTPDTQYF.

V usage is TRBV2 and J usage is TRBJ1-1, with D unclear. Germline values: CDR1 SNHLY, CDR2 FYNNEI. The CDR3 contains 13 residues. Trimming left V 8 bases short and J 0 bases short, with 10 bases between. The CDR3 protein is CASSGSVNTEAFF. CDR3 sequence (DNA): TGTGCCAGCTCGGGGTCGGTGAACACTGAAGCTTTCTTT.

This chain links TRBV7-9 with TRBJ1-5; 7 nucleotides align to TRBD1. V was clipped by 7 bases and J by 6 bases; unmatched bases: 9. There are 14 residues in the CDR3. The germline V gene has CDR1 SEHNR and CDR2 FQNEAQ (reference sequence). CDR3 bases: TGTGCCAGCACCGTCGACAGGGTCGGTCAGCCCCAGCATTTT. Amino acid sequence: CASTVDRVGQPQHF.

This clone showed up just once. The chain combines TRBV13 with TRBJ2-1, with 11 positions matching TRBD2. The CDR3 loop spans 16 amino acids. Germline V gene sequence: CDR1 PRHDT, CDR2 FYEKMQ (reference sequence). V dropped 4 bases and J dropped 4; count of bases not matched to a gene: 6. This CDR3 is CASSYLAGGSYNEQFF. Here the CDR3 DNA reads TGTGCCAGCAGCTACCTAGCGGGAGGATCTTACAATGAGCAGTTCTTC.

The chain combines TRBV5-4 with TRBJ1-2; D is possibly TRBD1 (5 bases). Germline V CDR1 and CDR2: SGHNT, YYREEE (reference sequence). The CDR3 contains 13 residues. Trimming took 1 base from V and 8 from J, leaving 12 bases between them. CDR3 sequence: CASSLTGQEGYTF. The CDR3 nucleotides read TGTGCCAGCAGCTTGACAGGCCAGGAGGGCTACACCTTC.

This clone was detected only a few times. The junction and the germline gene differ at one end; a read error may be behind it. This chain uses TRBV28 with TRBJ1-2; D is perhaps TRBD1 (6 bases). CDR1 MDHEN and CDR2 SYDVKM come from the germline V gene. This CDR3 region has 13 residues. CDR3 nucleotide sequence: TGTGCCAGCAGTTTATCCATATACGGGACACTCCTCTTC. As protein: CASSLSIYGTLLF.

This sequence joins TRBV4-2 and TRBJ2-1, with D possibly being TRBD2 (7 bases). V was cut by 4 bases and J by 4 bases, with 17 bases left in between. Germline-derived CDR1 and CDR2 are LGHNA and YNFKEQ. This CDR3 is 16 amino acids long. The CDR3 DNA is TGTGCCAGCAGCCCACCCCGCGGGGGCCATTACAATGAGCAGTTCTTC. Its translation is CASSPPRGGHYNEQFF.

The rearrangement joins TRBV23-1 to TRBJ2-5, with 7 bases lining up with TRBD2. TRBV23-1 is treated as an ORF (open reading frame) with a function not yet certain. J lost 6 bases, V lost 0 bases, and 7 bases had no gene match. CDR3 length: 15 amino acids. CDR3 sequence reads: CASSQSWEGGKTQYF. The CDR3 DNA reads as TGCGCCAGCAGTCAATCGTGGGAGGGAGGAAAGACCCAGTACTTC.

The V and J genes are TRBV6-6 and TRBJ2-3; 8 nucleotides agree with TRBD2. This CDR3 is built from 11 residues. V lost 5 bases and J lost 9; bases outside the gene matches: 1. From germline, CDR1 is MNHNY and CDR2 SVGAGI (reference sequence). The CDR3 region has the DNA TGTGCCAGCAGTGGGACTAGAACGCAGTATTTT. Translating it yields CASSGTRTQYF.

The chain combines TRBV11-2 with TRBJ2-1; 8 bases align to TRBD2. CDR3 length: 15 amino acids. CDR1 is SGHAT and CDR2 is FQNNGV in the germline V gene. J gave up 0 bases and V 8 bases, and 6 bases lay outside the gene matches. The DNA of the CDR3 is TGTGCCAGCCGATCGAGCGGGAGCTCCTACAATGAGCAGTTCTTC. The encoded protein is CASRSSGSSYNEQFF.

The chain uses TRBV12-5 and TRBJ2-3, with 7 bases that match TRBD1. Germline CDR1 is LGHNT and CDR2 is FRNRAP. With 2 bases clipped from V and 4 bases from J, the junction kept 9 bases outside the gene matches. The CDR3 has 16 amino acids. The CDR3 is CASGLSGKGGADTQYF. In DNA, the CDR3 is TGTGCTAGTGGTTTGTCCGGCAAAGGGGGCGCAGATACGCAGTATTTT.

This clone has only a few counts. V gene TRBV2 combines with J gene TRBJ1-3, with 7 nucleotides matching TRBD1. The CDR3 loop spans 15 amino acids. Per germline, CDR1 SNHLY and CDR2 FYNNEI. Trimming removed 6 bases from V and 7 bases from J; junction bases left unmatched: 12. The CDR3 DNA reads as TGTGCCAGCAGCGCCATCGACAGGGTAGCTAACACCATATATTTT. Encoded protein: CASSAIDRVANTIYF.

The chain employs TRBV5-1 and TRBJ2-3, with 12 bases fitting TRBD2. CDR3 length: 19 residues. Germline values: CDR1 SGHRS, CDR2 YFSETQ. The V and J ends lost 5 bases and 3 bases, in that order; junction bases with no gene match: 16. The CDR3, as DNA: TGCGCCAGCAGTCCCCGGGGCGTACCTGGACTAGCGGGAACAGATACGCAGTATTTT. Its translation: CASSPRGVPGLAGTDTQYF.

The J gene is TRBJ2-7, the V gene TRBV2; D is perhaps TRBD2 (6 bases). Germline lookup yields CDR1 SNHLY and CDR2 FYNNEI. The CDR3 runs 15 residues. V lost 6 bases and J 1 base, leaving 16 bases between the germline ends. The CDR3 coding sequence is TGTGCCAGCAGGCGGGGATACGGGGATTCCTACGAGCAGTACTTC. Encoded protein: CASRRGYGDSYEQYF.

The chain recombines TRBV18 with TRBJ2-1; TRBD2 matches 7 bases. V lost 0 bases, J lost 7 bases, and 0 bases stayed unmatched. The CDR3 loop spans 13 amino acids. Germline V CDR1 and CDR2: KGHSH, LQKENI. The CDR3 bases are TGTGCCAGCTCACCACCGGGGGGGAATGAGCAGTTCTTC. Its protein product is CASSPPGGNEQFF. Variable domain in full (rest from reference TRBV18 and TRBJ2-1): NAGVMQNPRHLVRRRGQEARLRCSPMKGHSHVYWYRQLPEEGLKFMVYLQKENIIDESGMPKERFSAEFPKEGPSILRIQQVVRGDSAAYFCASSPPGGNEQFFGPGTRLTVL.

The chain carries TRBV27 and TRBJ1-2; possibly TRBD1 for D (6 bases). The ends were cut back, 8 bases at V and 8 bases at J, with 12 bases in the middle. Germline CDR1 and CDR2: MNHEY and SMNVEV (reference sequence). This CDR3 comprises 11 residues. The CDR3 DNA sequence: TGTGCCAGCTACAGGGAGAGGGGCTACACCTTC. Residues: CASYRERGYTF.

The chain couples TRBV5-1 to TRBJ2-5; TRBD2 aligns across 12 bases. Germline loops: CDR1 SGHRS, CDR2 YFSETQ. The ends lost 4 bases at V and 2 bases at J; junction bases unmatched: 3. CDR3 length: 15 residues. CDR3 in amino acids: CASSRLAGDQETQYF. CDR3 DNA sequence: TGCGCCAGCAGCCGACTAGCGGGGGATCAAGAGACCCAGTACTTC. The whole variable domain, filled in from reference TRBV5-1 and TRBJ2-5, reads KAGVTQTPRYLIKTRGQQVTLSCSPISGHRSVSWYQQTPGQGLQFLFEYFSETQRNKGNFPGRFSGRQFSNSRSEMNVSTLELGDSALYLCASSRLAGDQETQYFGPGTRLLVL.

V usage is TRBV7-3 and J usage is TRBJ2-1, with D maybe TRBD1 (6 bases). V lost 5 bases, J lost 13 bases, and 18 bases lay in between. Germline V gives CDR1 SGHTA, CDR2 FQGTGA. CDR3 length equals 13 residues. CDR3 in DNA: TGTGCCAGCAGCCAAGGGCTCCGGACAGAACAGTTCTTC. Its translation: CASSQGLRTEQFF.

The CDR3 spells CASSYGREKLFF. The CDR3 nucleotides read TGTGCCAGCAGTTATGGGAGGGAAAAACTGTTTTTT. V gene TRBV28 combines with J gene TRBJ1-4, with unresolved D. Germline CDR1 and CDR2: MDHEN and SYDVKM. This CDR3 region has 12 residues. V dropped 4 bases and J dropped 8 bases, with 8 bases sitting between them.